Below, 16 T cell receptor beta chains from the same sample are listed, as sequenced in a study of T-cell reconstitution after alpha-beta-depleted transplantation in children. Researchers prepared the TCRbeta library using unique molecular identifiers, the study reports. MiXCR, run by TCRdb on the PCR reads, gives a single entry per CDR3 protein. The sample records approximately 220,000 distinct CDR3 sequences, approximately 15% being singletons. Specimen: PBMCs, mostly from graft donor cells, collected 360 days after TCRalphabeta/CD19-depleted stem cell transplant. The receptors were gathered from a male patient between 2 and 9 years old who had a stem cell transplant for acute lymphoblastic leukemia, so the T cells may come from the graft donor.

This clonotype was picked up a small number of times. The chain uses TRBV15 and TRBJ2-7, with D tentatively TRBD2 (6 bases). Trimming removed 4 bases at V and 1 base at J, with 14 bases between. Germline CDR1 is LNHNV and CDR2 is YYDKDF (reference sequence). The CDR3 has 15 residues. Here the CDR3 DNA reads TGTGCCACCAGCATGCCGGGACTGGATTCCTACGAGCAGTACTTC. Protein sequence: CATSMPGLDSYEQYF.

This clonotype has a handful of counts. The genes are TRBV20-1 and TRBJ2-1; 8 positions match TRBD2. The CDR3 length is 18 residues. Unmatched junction bases numbered 17, after V lost 1 base and J lost 6 bases. Germline V gene sequence: CDR1 DFQATT, CDR2 SNEGSKA (reference sequence). The CDR3 nucleotides read TGCAGTGCTAGAGGCCCCCCAGCCGCGGGGGGACTGGGCAATGAGCAGTTCTTC. Translated, it gives CSARGPPAAGGLGNEQFF.

The chain joins TRBV7-2 to TRBJ2-5; no reliable D call. V lost 1 base, J lost 2 bases, and 8 bases lay in between. The CDR3 covers 14 residues. Germline CDR1 SGHTA, CDR2 FQGNSA. The CDR3 DNA follows: TGTGCCAGCAGCTTAGTTCGCCAGCAAGAGACCCAGTACTTC. Translated, it gives CASSLVRQQETQYF.

The chain has TRBV5-1 and TRBJ2-5; 7 nucleotides line up with TRBD2. This CDR3 is 17 amino acids long. From germline, CDR1 is SGHRS and CDR2 YFSETQ. V trimming: 0 bases; J trimming: 2 bases; junction bases outside the gene matches: 10. In nucleotides, the CDR3 is TGCGCCAGCAGCTTGGAGCTCTGGGTCGGGGGGCAAGAGACCCAGTACTTC. Its protein product is CASSLELWVGGQETQYF.

The V and J genes are TRBV9 and TRBJ2-3; 12 bases align to TRBD2. J gave up 1 base and V 3 bases, and 3 bases lay outside the gene matches. This CDR3 contains 16 residues. Germline V gene lookup returns CDR1 SGDLS and CDR2 YYNGEE. This chain's CDR3 is CASSGRLAGGTDTQYF. The CDR3, as DNA: TGTGCCAGCAGCGGCCGACTAGCGGGGGGCACAGATACGCAGTATTTT.

CDR3 in amino acids: CASSPQGPNTEAFF. The CDR3 DNA reads TGTGCCAGCAGCCCCCAGGGCCCTAACACTGAAGCTTTCTTT. The V gene is TRBV12-3 or TRBV12-4, the J gene TRBJ1-1, with a weak D call TRBD1 (5 bases). Deletions cut 6 bases from V and 2 bases from J, with 13 bases between. The CDR3 totals 14 residues.

The chain links TRBV7-6 to TRBJ1-1; D uncertain. The CDR3 runs to 16 residues. The V gene's germline CDR1 is SGHVS and CDR2 FNYEAQ. V dropped 0 bases and J dropped 4 bases, with 15 bases sitting between them. In nucleotides, the CDR3 is TGTGCCAGCAGCTTAGCAAGCTCCGGTGGCGGCACTGAAGCTTTCTTT. This encodes CASSLASSGGGTEAFF.

This clonotype was seen once. The chain combines TRBV4-1 with TRBJ2-2; TRBD1 is a possible D gene (6 bases). This CDR3 spans 12 amino acids. Per germline, CDR1 MGHRA and CDR2 YSYEKL. Trimming left V 4 bases short and J 7 bases short, with 7 bases between. Here the CDR3 DNA reads TGCGCCAGCAGCCCAGGGGTCGGGGAGCTGTTTTTT. Its protein is CASSPGVGELFF.

This clonotype was detected ten times or more. The rearrangement uses TRBV12-3 or TRBV12-4 and TRBJ2-5, with TRBD2 identical over 10 bases. The CDR3 has 14 amino acids. V was clipped by 6 bases and J by 3 bases; unmatched bases: 4. The CDR3 DNA sequence: TGTGCCAGCAGCCTACTAGCGGGGAAAGAGACCCAGTACTTC. Amino acid sequence: CASSLLAGKETQYF.

This chain connects TRBV20-1 to TRBJ2-7; TRBD2 matches at 7 bases. The V segment lost 6 bases and the J segment 1 base; nucleotides outside the gene matches: 9. The CDR3 contains 14 residues. Germline values: CDR1 DFQATT, CDR2 SNEGSKA (reference sequence). The CDR3 spells CSAPKSGISYEQYF. Written as DNA, the CDR3 is TGCAGTGCCCCCAAAAGCGGGATTTCCTACGAGCAGTACTTC.

This clonotype occurred once. The chain is built from TRBV5-1 and TRBJ2-7, with TRBD1 identical over 11 bases. The CDR3 length is 16 residues. CDR1 and CDR2 (germline): SGHRS, YFSETQ. The ends lost 6 bases at V and 5 bases at J; junction bases unmatched: 13. CDR3 residues: CASTVSPGQGVHEQYF. CDR3 sequence (DNA): TGCGCCAGCACCGTATCTCCGGGACAGGGGGTCCACGAGCAGTACTTC. The whole variable domain, filled in from reference TRBV5-1 and TRBJ2-7, reads KAGVTQTPRYLIKTRGQQVTLSCSPISGHRSVSWYQQTPGQGLQFLFEYFSETQRNKGNFPGRFSGRQFSNSRSEMNVSTLELGDSALYLCASTVSPGQGVHEQYFGPGTRLTVT.

The chain recombines TRBV5-1 with TRBJ2-3; 10 bases fit TRBD1. The CDR3 extends over 15 amino acids. V was clipped by 4 bases and J by 3 bases; unmatched bases: 5. Germline values: CDR1 SGHRS, CDR2 YFSETQ. CDR3 protein: CASSPLDRGTDTQYF. The CDR3 nucleotides read TGCGCCAGCAGCCCACTGGACAGGGGGACAGATACGCAGTATTTT.

This clonotype showed up just a few times. The CDR3 spells CASSLAGPNTGELFF. CDR3 nucleotides: TGCGCCAGCAGCTTAGCGGGGCCGAACACCGGGGAGCTGTTTTTT. J is TRBJ2-2 and V is TRBV5-1; 7 nucleotides agree with TRBD2. CDR1 and CDR2 from the germline V gene are SGHRS and YFSETQ. Losses at the gene ends were 2 bases for V and 0 bases for J; bases not matched to a gene: 1. This CDR3 spans 15 amino acids. The variable domain in full, completed from reference TRBV5-1 and TRBJ2-2, reads KAGVTQTPRYLIKTRGQQVTLSCSPISGHRSVSWYQQTPGQGLQFLFEYFSETQRNKGNFPGRFSGRQFSNSRSEMNVSTLELGDSALYLCASSLAGPNTGELFFGEGSRLTVL.

This clonotype came up a few times. The V gene is TRBV20-1, the J gene TRBJ2-7; D ambiguous. V lost 3 bases to trimming and J lost 6 bases, with 18 bases between them. CDR1 DFQATT and CDR2 SNEGSKA come from the germline V gene (reference sequence). The CDR3 covers 14 residues. The CDR3 spells CSASFREGPGEQYF. The CDR3 coding sequence is TGCAGTGCTAGTTTTAGGGAAGGTCCAGGCGAGCAGTACTTC.

This clonotype was observed a handful of times. CDR3 in amino acids: CASSLGGRGPGELFF. The CDR3 nucleotides read TGTGCCAGCAGCTTAGGTGGCAGGGGGCCCGGGGAGCTGTTTTTT. The gene calls are TRBV7-8 and TRBJ2-2; 8 nucleotides align to TRBD1. V dropped 1 base and J dropped 6; count of bases not matched to a gene: 4. Germline V gene sequence: CDR1 SGHVS, CDR2 FQNEAQ. The CDR3 is 15 amino acids.

This clonotype has a handful of counts. The CDR3 DNA reads as TGTGCCACCAGTGATTCGGGATTCGACGAGCAGTACTTC. Amino acids: CATSDSGFDEQYF. The chain combines TRBV24-1 with TRBJ2-7; D may be TRBD2 (5 bases). V was trimmed by 2 bases and J by 5 bases, leaving 9 bases between them. The CDR3 length is 13 residues. Per germline, CDR1 KGHDR and CDR2 SFDVKD.